This entry is about one T cell receptor beta chain. Its binding antigen is unknown. The sample holds no much larger clone one base away, and base qualities are not on file. This entry belongs to a study of T cell repertoires in cytomegalovirus infection (dated by TCRdb to about 2019). Notes on the research overall: Peptide stimulations targeted recently identified HLA-C-restricted CMV epitopes, whose presentation resists viral immunomodulation, together with well-studied HLA-B-restricted epitopes. The HLA type of each donor mattered for the analysis, because public TCR beta signatures pointed to carriage of CMV infection along with the matching HLA type. What the authors observed across the whole study: In both this cohort and an independent cohort of under 450 donors, the cumulative frequency of public TCR beta family members distinguished carriers of CMV infection plus the relevant HLA type. The ex vivo response was dominated by HLA-C-restricted CMV-specific TCR beta clonotypes, and the single most frequent clonotype in two of eight donors was supplied by these HLA-C-restricted clonotypes.

The treatment or condition label here, explained by the study, means: in vitro stimulation with specific CMV peptide epitopes to enrich CMV-specific T cells. The germline V gene (reference sequence) provides CDR1 SEHNR and CDR2 FQNEAQ. Trimming removed 0 bases from V and 5 bases from J, leaving 17 bases between the germline ends. The CDR3 spans 17 residues, from the cysteine through the phenylalanine. The retained sequence is limited to the CDR3, 51 bases, with the frame set at the first base. TCRdb names Illumina HiSeq 1500 as the instrument used. In TCRdb, the public reads were trimmed at Q25 with fastp and aligned with MiXCR, with productive beta chains retained. One record per CDR3 amino acid sequence lists the most common genes and DNA. The sample yields about 35,000 distinct CDR3 sequences; just over 50% were counted once. The ten top clones hold approximately 90% of the sample.

The chain couples TRBV7-9 to TRBJ2-4; a tentative D match to TRBD2 spans 5 bases. The source was CD8+ T cells from cultured PBMCs, collected from culture after CMV antigen stimulation. The TCR sequence derives from a human donor in good health (CMV status not recorded). Some clones in this sample may be carry-over from other donors' samples. The CDR3 region reads CASSLALSFGVQNIQYF. The DNA sequence is as follows: TGTGCCAGCAGCTTAGCTTTATCATTCGGGGTCCAAAACATTCAGTACTTC.